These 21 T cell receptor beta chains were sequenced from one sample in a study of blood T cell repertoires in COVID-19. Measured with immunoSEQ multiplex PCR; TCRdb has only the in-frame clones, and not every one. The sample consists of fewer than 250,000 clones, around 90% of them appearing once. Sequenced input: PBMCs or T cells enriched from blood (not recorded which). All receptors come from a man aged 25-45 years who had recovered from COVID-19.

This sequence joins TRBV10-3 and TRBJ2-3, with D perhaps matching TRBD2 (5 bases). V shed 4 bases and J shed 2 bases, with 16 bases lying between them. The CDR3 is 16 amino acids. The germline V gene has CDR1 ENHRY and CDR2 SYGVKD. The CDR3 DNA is TGTGCCATCAGTGGGGCGGGTAGCGCTTACACAGATACGCAGTATTTT. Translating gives CAISGAGSAYTDTQYF.

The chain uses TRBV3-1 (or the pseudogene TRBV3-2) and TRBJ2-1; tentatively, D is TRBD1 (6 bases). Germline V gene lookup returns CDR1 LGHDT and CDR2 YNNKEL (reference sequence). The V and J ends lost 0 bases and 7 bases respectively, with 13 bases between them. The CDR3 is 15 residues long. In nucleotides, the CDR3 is TGTGCCAGCAGCCAAGATCGGACAGCCCATAATGAGCAGTTCTTC. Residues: CASSQDRTAHNEQFF.

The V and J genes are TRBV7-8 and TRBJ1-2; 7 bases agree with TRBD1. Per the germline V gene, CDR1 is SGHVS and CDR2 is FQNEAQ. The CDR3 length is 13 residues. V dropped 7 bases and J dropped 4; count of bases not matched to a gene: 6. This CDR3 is CASTPTGTYGYTF. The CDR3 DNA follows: TGTGCCAGCACCCCGACAGGGACCTATGGCTACACCTTC.

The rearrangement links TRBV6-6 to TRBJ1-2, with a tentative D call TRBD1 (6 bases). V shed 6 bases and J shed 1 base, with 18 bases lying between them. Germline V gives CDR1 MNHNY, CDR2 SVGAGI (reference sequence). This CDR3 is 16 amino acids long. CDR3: CASSRTDVRFNYGYTF. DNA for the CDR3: TGTGCCAGCAGCCGGACAGACGTTCGCTTTAACTATGGCTACACCTTC.

The CDR3, as DNA: TGTGCCAGCGCCGCGGAACGTGGTTATACGCAGTATTTT. Protein product: CASAAERGYTQYF. The chain carries TRBV5-4 and TRBJ2-3; D remains unclear. Germline V lookup: CDR1 SGHNT, CDR2 YYREEE (reference sequence). The CDR3 has 13 residues. With 7 bases removed from V and 7 bases from J, the gap between germline ends came to 16 bases.

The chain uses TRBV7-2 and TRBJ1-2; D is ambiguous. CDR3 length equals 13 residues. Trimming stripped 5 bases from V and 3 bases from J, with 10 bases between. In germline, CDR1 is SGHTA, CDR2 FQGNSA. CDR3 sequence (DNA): TGTGCCAGCAGCCCTGGAGCGGACTATGGCTACACCTTC. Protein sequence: CASSPGADYGYTF. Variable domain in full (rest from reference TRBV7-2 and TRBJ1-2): GAGVSQSPSNKVTEKGKDVELRCDPISGHTALYWYRQSLGQGLEFLIYFQGNSAPDKSGLPSDRFSAERTGGSVSTLTIQRTQQEDSAVYLCASSPGADYGYTFGSGTRLTVV.

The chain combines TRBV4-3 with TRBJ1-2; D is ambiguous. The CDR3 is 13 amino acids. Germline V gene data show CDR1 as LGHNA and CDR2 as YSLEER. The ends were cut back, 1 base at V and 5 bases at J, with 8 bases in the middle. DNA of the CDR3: TGCGCCAGCAGCCAAGCGACTGATTATGGCTACACCTTC. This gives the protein CASSQATDYGYTF.

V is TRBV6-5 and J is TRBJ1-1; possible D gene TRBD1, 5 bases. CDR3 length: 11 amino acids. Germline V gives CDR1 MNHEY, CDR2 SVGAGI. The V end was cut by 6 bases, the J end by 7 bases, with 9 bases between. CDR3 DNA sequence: TGTGCCAGCAGCGGGGGAAATGAAGCTTTCTTT. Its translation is CASSGGNEAFF.

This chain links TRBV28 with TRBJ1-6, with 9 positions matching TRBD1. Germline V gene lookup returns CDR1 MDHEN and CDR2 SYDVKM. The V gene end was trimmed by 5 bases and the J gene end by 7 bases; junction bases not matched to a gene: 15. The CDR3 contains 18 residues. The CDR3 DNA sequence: TGTGCCAGCAGTCACATCGCGAAACAGGGGGCGTGGAATTCACCCCTCCACTTT. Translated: CASSHIAKQGAWNSPLHF.

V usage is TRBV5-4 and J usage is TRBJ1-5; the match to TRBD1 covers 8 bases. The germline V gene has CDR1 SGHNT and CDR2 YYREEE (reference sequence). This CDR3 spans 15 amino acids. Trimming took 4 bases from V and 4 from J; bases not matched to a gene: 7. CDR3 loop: CASSAGTGRNQPQHF. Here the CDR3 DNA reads TGTGCCAGCAGCGCCGGGACAGGAAGAAATCAGCCCCAGCATTTT.

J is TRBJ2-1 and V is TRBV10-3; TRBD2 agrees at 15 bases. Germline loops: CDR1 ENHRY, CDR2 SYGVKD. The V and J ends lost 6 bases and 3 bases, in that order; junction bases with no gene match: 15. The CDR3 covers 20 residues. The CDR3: CAISPSPGLAGGEGYNEQFF. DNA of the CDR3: TGTGCCATCAGCCCTTCGCCGGGACTAGCGGGAGGAGAAGGCTACAATGAGCAGTTCTTC.

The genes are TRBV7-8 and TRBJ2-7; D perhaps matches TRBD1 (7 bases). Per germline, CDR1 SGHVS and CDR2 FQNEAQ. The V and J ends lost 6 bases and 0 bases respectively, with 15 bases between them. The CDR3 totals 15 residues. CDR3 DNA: TGTGCCAGCAGACCCTCGCAGGGGGGCTCCTACGAGCAGTACTTC. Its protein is CASRPSQGGSYEQYF. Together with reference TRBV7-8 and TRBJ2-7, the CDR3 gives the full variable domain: GAGVSQSPRYKVAKRGQDVALRCDPISGHVSLFWYQQALGQGPEFLTYFQNEAQLDKSGLPSDRFFAERPEGSVSTLKIQRTQQEDSAVYLCASRPSQGGSYEQYFGPGTRLTVT.

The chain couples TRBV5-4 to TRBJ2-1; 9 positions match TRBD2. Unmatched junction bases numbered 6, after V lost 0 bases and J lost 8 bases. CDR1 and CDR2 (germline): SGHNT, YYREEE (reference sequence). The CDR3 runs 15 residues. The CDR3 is CASSLESSGIHEQFF. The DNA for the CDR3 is TGTGCCAGCAGCTTGGAGTCTAGCGGGATCCATGAGCAGTTCTTC.

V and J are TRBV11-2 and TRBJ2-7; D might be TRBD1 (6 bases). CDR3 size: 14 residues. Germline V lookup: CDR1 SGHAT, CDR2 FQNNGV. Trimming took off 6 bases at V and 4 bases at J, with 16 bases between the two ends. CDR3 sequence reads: CASRRPGHGYEQYF. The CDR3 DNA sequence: TGTGCCAGCAGACGACCGGGACACGGTTACGAGCAGTACTTC.

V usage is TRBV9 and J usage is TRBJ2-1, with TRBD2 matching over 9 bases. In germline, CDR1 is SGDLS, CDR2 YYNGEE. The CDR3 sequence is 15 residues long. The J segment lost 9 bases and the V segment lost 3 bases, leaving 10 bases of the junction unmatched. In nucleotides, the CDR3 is TGTGCCAGCAGCGAAGGGACTAGCATAAGTTCTGAGCAGTTCTTC. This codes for CASSEGTSISSEQFF.

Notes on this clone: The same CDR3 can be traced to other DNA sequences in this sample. The CDR3 coding sequence is TGTGCCAGCAGCGTAGCTGGGGGCTCCGAGCAGTACTTC. It codes for CASSVAGGSEQYF. The chain combines TRBV9 with TRBJ2-7; tentatively, D is TRBD1 (6 bases). The CDR3 is 13 amino acids. Trimming cost V 0 bases and J 6 bases, with 10 bases left between them. The germline V gene has CDR1 SGDLS and CDR2 YYNGEE.

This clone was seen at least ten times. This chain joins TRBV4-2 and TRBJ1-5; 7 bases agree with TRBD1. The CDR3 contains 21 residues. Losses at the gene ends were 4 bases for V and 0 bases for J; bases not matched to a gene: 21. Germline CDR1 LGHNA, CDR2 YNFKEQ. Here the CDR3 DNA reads TGTGCCAGCAGCCGATCTCCTGTAAGGACAGGATCGAAGGATAGCAATCAGCCCCAGCATTTT. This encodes CASSRSPVRTGSKDSNQPQHF.

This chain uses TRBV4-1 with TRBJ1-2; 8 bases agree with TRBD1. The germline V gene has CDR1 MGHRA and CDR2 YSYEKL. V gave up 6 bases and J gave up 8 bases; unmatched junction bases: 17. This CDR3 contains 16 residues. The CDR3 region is CASRKGRLDRGNGYTF. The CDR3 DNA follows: TGCGCCAGCAGGAAAGGACGATTAGACAGGGGTAACGGCTACACCTTC.

The CDR3 sequence is CASSVAVTGELFF. The CDR3, as DNA: TGTGCCAGCAGCGTAGCGGTCACTGGGGAGCTGTTTTTT. The chain employs TRBV9 and TRBJ2-2; D is uncertain. The V gene's germline CDR1 is SGDLS and CDR2 YYNGEE. CDR3 length: 13 residues. The V gene lost 0 bases and the J gene lost 8 bases, with 8 bases spanning the gap.

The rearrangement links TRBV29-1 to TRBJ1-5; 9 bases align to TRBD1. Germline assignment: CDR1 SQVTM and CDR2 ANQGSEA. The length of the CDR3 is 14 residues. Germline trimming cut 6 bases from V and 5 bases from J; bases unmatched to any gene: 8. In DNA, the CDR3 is TGCAGCGTCGCCGACAGGGGGAAAGATCAGCCCCAGCATTTT. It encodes CSVADRGKDQPQHF.

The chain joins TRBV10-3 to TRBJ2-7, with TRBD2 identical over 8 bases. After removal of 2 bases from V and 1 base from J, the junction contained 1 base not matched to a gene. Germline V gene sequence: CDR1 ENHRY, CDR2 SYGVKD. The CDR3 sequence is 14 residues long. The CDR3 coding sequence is TGTGCCATCAGTGAGACTAGCGGATCCTACGAGCAGTACTTC. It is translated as CAISETSGSYEQYF.